Following are 5 T cell receptor beta chains from one sample sequenced in a study of cytomegalovirus exposure and HLA in healthy donors. It was with 60 Vbeta and 13 Jbeta primers that the PCR ran. Profiled with immunoSEQ multiplex PCR; TCRdb holds only in-frame clones, not every one. The sample has around 150,000 clones, 75% to 85% seen once; the top ten hold under 6.5%. Source material: PBMCs. The receptors come from a man between 50 and 59 years old in good health and CMV-seropositive.

The chain employs TRBV27 and TRBJ2-7; the match to TRBD1 covers 10 bases. This CDR3 is built from 15 residues. J was trimmed by 1 base and V by 7 bases; bases with no gene match: 7. Germline V gene sequence: CDR1 MNHEY, CDR2 SMNVEV (reference sequence). CDR3 nucleotides: TGTGCCAGCAAATTGGGACAGGGGTCATCCTACGAGCAGTACTTC. Translated, it gives CASKLGQGSSYEQYF.

This chain connects TRBV7-8 to TRBJ2-5; TRBD1 agrees at 8 bases. Germline CDR1 SGHVS, CDR2 FQNEAQ. This CDR3 has 16 residues. V dropped 5 bases and J dropped 1; count of bases not matched to a gene: 9. CDR3 sequence: CASSPHGTGLQETQYF. The DNA of the CDR3 is TGTGCCAGCAGCCCTCACGGGACAGGTCTCCAAGAGACCCAGTACTTC.

This sequence joins TRBV11-3 and TRBJ2-1; TRBD2 might be the D (6 bases). The CDR3 extends over 14 amino acids. Trimming cost V 5 bases and J 10 bases, with 18 bases left between them. CDR1 and CDR2 (germline): SGHNT, YENEEA. The CDR3 loop reads CASSTRDSGWEQFF. The CDR3 DNA reads TGTGCCAGCAGCACGCGGGACTCCGGATGGGAGCAGTTCTTC.

The chain couples TRBV15 to TRBJ1-1, with D unclear. This CDR3 has 13 amino acids. The V gene's germline CDR1 is LNHNV and CDR2 YYDKDF (reference sequence). Trimming stripped 4 bases from V and 0 bases from J, with 6 bases between. CDR3: CATSKQMNTEAFF. The CDR3 nucleotides read TGTGCCACCAGCAAACAAATGAACACTGAAGCTTTCTTT.

V and J are TRBV4-1 and TRBJ2-1; D possibly corresponds to TRBD2 (6 bases). The length of the CDR3 is 18 residues. The germline V and J ends were trimmed by 0 bases and 0 bases, with 15 bases remaining between them. Germline CDR1 and CDR2: MGHRA and YSYEKL. DNA for the CDR3: TGCGCCAGCAGCCAAGACGGTAGCGGAGCGCTCTCCTACAATGAGCAGTTCTTC. Translated: CASSQDGSGALSYNEQFF.